This TCR beta chain emerged from a study of blood T cell repertoires in COVID-19 (dated by TCRdb to 2020 to 2021). Study-wide context: Samples from collaborators originated in the United States, Italy and Spain and spanned both the acute and convalescent phases of COVID-19. The prospective study material was composed of cDNA or gDNA derived from T cells, B-cell-depleted T cells, or PBMCs. Deeply sampled blood TCRbeta repertoires from subjects exposed to, actively infected with, or recovered from COVID-19 were included in the dataset. A freely available public database, intended as a resource for researchers studying the immune response to SARS-CoV-2, is where the repertoires were released. Samples came from the ongoing ImmuneRACE study (first 160 participants) plus 1,254 subjects from 6 global collaborators. Nearly every sample came with metadata listing a de-identified subject ID, COVID-19 status, age in years and sex. Where HLA class I and class II types were available, the types were taken from metadata supplied by the sample provider, not from assay-based typing. Here is what the overall study found, with its caveats: How much clinical and demographic metadata was included differed by source and by participant, and the metadata was provided uncurated.

Each collaborating institution followed its own protocols to collect whole blood in K2EDTA tubes. Collaborator samples were shipped for TCRbeta analysis as frozen whole blood, isolated PBMCs, or DNA extracted from either sample type. The CDR3 runs 17 amino acids, cysteine and phenylalanine included. Of the read, only the CDR3 DNA is kept; its 51 bases are in frame from base 1. From V the trimming removes 1 base and from J it removes 1 base, while the gene matches leave 6 bases of the junction unaccounted for. The germline V gene (reference sequence) specifies LGHDT as CDR1 and YNNKEL as CDR2. TCRbeta CDR3 regions were amplified from genomic DNA by means of the immunoSEQ Assay, a bias-controlled multiplex PCR. In the authors' own workflow: Nucleated cell counts per sample were estimated from amplification of reference gene primers within the assay. To quantify the absolute abundance of each unique TCRbeta CDR3 rearrangement, sequence reads were collapsed and filtered. For each sample, productive Simpson clonality was calculated as the square root of Simpson's diversity index across productive rearrangements. The source is immuneACCESS, and TCRdb retained only in-frame sequences with V and J called. Part of the clones is not carried over; for the studies checked, unresolved V genes explain less than half of this, and the remainder is unexplained. The V and J calls and the clone size are those of that table, but D and trimming were determined from the DNA. A total of 100,000 or so clones appear in this sample, around 81% of them only once. Together, the top ten hold 4.1% of the sample.

In the case of this clone: The clone's antigen remains unknown. No quality values exist for individual bases; no much larger clone is one base distant.

The rearranged segments are TRBV3-1 (or the pseudogene TRBV3-2) and TRBJ2-1; 8 junctional bases match TRBD2. The sequence derives from a man aged 55 to 70 with acute or convalescent COVID-19. Sequenced sample: peripheral blood. CDR3 loop: CASSQVGLGSSYNEQFF. DNA sequence: TGTGCCAGCAGCCAAGTGGGACTAGGATCGTCCTACAATGAGCAGTTCTTC.